This T cell receptor (beta chain) emerged from a study of blood T cell repertoires in COVID-19. Details on this clone: Germline is not matched at one junction end, which may reflect a read error.

Participants were aged about 18 to 90 years, lived in about two dozen US areas, and enrolled virtually. Clinical history as reported by participants underpinned cohort assignment. For recovered donors of Cohort 3, there were two negative PCRs, clearance, or symptom resolution. Original processing notes: The assay estimated nucleated cells by amplifying reference gene primers. Assay: immunoSEQ multiplex PCR; the TCRdb copy retains only in-frame clones and omits some. V, J and clone size reflect that table, while D and trimming were determined from the DNA. The table lists hundreds of thousands of clones, around 88% of them singletons. The sequence was obtained from a woman aged 50 to 65 who had recovered from COVID-19. The sample taken for sequencing was PBMCs or T cells enriched from blood (not recorded which).

CDR3 region: CVSSSQSTQGRATNEKLFF. As DNA, the CDR3 is TGCGTCAGCAGCTCCCAAAGTACTCAGGGTCGGGCAACTAATGAAAAACTGTTTTTT. The chain couples TRBV4-1 to TRBJ1-4; tentatively, D is TRBD1 (5 bases). CDR1 MGHRA and CDR2 YSYEKL come from the germline V gene. The CDR3 covers 19 residues.